This is a list of T cell receptor beta chains from one sample in a study of T cell responses to AZD1222 COVID-19 vaccine. Generated by immunoSEQ multiplex PCR, the TCRdb table keeps only in-frame clones and is missing some. The sample shows 100,000 or so clones, 70% to 90% of them seen only once. The sample in question was peripheral blood, obtained on day 0 of AZD1222 vaccination. These receptors were collected from an adult in good health. CDR3s include the opening cysteine and the closing phenylalanine or tryptophan. D genes are given only for firm matches. Size tells how often a clone was seen (once, few, many) or the class of an expanded clone, and some rows leave it out.

J: TRBJ1-4; V: TRBV3-1/TRBV3-2; size: NA; D: NA; DNA: TGTGCCAGCAGCGACACAGGGTCACATGAAAAACTGTTTTTT; CDR3: CASSDTGSHEKLFF
J: TRBJ2-2; V: TRBV9; size: NA; D: TRBD2; DNA: TGTGCCAGCAGCGTTAGCGGGGTAAACACCGGGGAGCTGTTTTTT; CDR3: CASSVSGVNTGELFF
J: TRBJ2-3; V: TRBV18; size: NA; D: TRBD2; DNA: TGTGCCAGCTCACCGGGACTAGCGGGAATAATTGGAACAGATACGCAGTATTTT; CDR3: CASSPGLAGIIGTDTQYF
J: TRBJ2-3; V: TRBV29-1; size: NA; D: NA; DNA: TGCAGCGGGGTGCGGTCCACAGATACGCAGTATTTT; CDR3: CSGVRSTDTQYF
J: TRBJ2-2; V: TRBV11-3; size: NA; D: TRBD1; DNA: TGTGCCAGCAGCTCTAGACAGGGTGGCACCGGGGAGCTGTTTTTT; CDR3: CASSSRQGGTGELFF
J: TRBJ2-1; V: TRBV7-2; size: NA; D: TRBD1; DNA: TGTGCCAGCAGCCCTAGGACAGGGAGCTCCTACAATGAGCAGTTCTTC; CDR3: CASSPRTGSSYNEQFF
J: TRBJ2-2; V: TRBV20-1; size: NA; D: NA; DNA: TGCAGTGCTAGTCTGACTCCAATGCTGTTTTTT; CDR3: CSASLTPMLFF
J: TRBJ2-3; V: TRBV20-1; size: NA; D: TRBD2; DNA: TGCAGTGCTAGTATCCTTGCTAGCGGGATTGCTGTGACGCAGTATTTT; CDR3: CSASILASGIAVTQYF
J: TRBJ1-1; V: TRBV27; size: few; D: NA; DNA: TGTGCCAGCAGTTTTATCGGCAGGGTGGCCACTGAAGCTTTCTTT; CDR3: CASSFIGRVATEAFF
J: TRBJ1-5; V: TRBV4-1; size: medium-sized; D: NA; DNA: TGCGCCAGCAGCCACATGGGACGGAATGAAAATCAGCCCCAGCATTTT; CDR3: CASSHMGRNENQPQHF
J: TRBJ2-1; V: TRBV6-5; size: NA; D: TRBD2; DNA: TGTGCCAGCACGCTAGCGGGACGAAATGAGCAGTTCTTC; CDR3: CASTLAGRNEQFF
J: TRBJ2-2; V: TRBV5-1; size: few; D: TRBD1; DNA: TGCGCCAGCAGCCCAATTCAGGGGGACAGGGGTTCCGGGGAGCTGTTTTTT; CDR3: CASSPIQGDRGSGELFF
J: TRBJ1-5; V: TRBV6-1; size: NA; D: NA; DNA: TGTGCCAGCAGTGCCACCAAGGGACCCGTAAGCAATCAGCCCCAGCATTTT; CDR3: CASSATKGPVSNQPQHF
J: TRBJ1-1; V: TRBV6-5; size: NA; D: NA; DNA: TGTGCCAGCAGGCCCAGGACAGCCGAAGCTTTCTTT; CDR3: CASRPRTAEAFF
J: TRBJ2-7; V: TRBV28; size: NA; D: NA; DNA: TGTGCCAGCAGTCATTCGACACTCTACGAGCAGTACTTC; CDR3: CASSHSTLYEQYF
J: TRBJ1-2; V: TRBV25-1; size: NA; D: NA; DNA: TGTGCCAGCAGTGATTATTCCGTGGGTAACTATGGCTACACCTTC; CDR3: CASSDYSVGNYGYTF
J: TRBJ1-4; V: TRBV27; size: NA; D: NA; DNA: TGTGCCAGCAGTTTATCTCCAGTCGGTAATGAAAAACTGTTTTTT; CDR3: CASSLSPVGNEKLFF
J: TRBJ1-1; V: TRBV28; size: NA; D: TRBD1; DNA: TGTGCCAGCAGTCATCGACAGGGGCCGGGAAACACTGAAGCTTTCTTT; CDR3: CASSHRQGPGNTEAFF
J: TRBJ1-6; V: TRBV2; size: NA; D: NA; DNA: TGTGCCAGCAAACAGGCCGACTTATCCTGGGGTAATTCACCCCTCCACTTT; CDR3: CASKQADLSWGNSPLHF
J: TRBJ1-2; V: TRBV6-6; size: NA; D: NA; DNA: TGTGCCAGCAGACAGGGAACGGATGGCTACACCTTC; CDR3: CASRQGTDGYTF
J: TRBJ2-1; V: TRBV24-1; size: NA; D: NA; DNA: TGTGCCACCGGCTACAGGGAAGTCCAGTTCTTC; CDR3: CATGYREVQFF
J: TRBJ2-1; V: TRBV28; size: NA; D: TRBD2; DNA: TGTGCCAGCAGTTATGGCGGGAGGGCCGCCTACAATGAGCAGTTCTTC; CDR3: CASSYGGRAAYNEQFF
J: TRBJ1-1; V: TRBV5-4; size: once; D: TRBD1; DNA: TGTGCCAGCAGCGGTAGGGACAGGTTTTCCGACACTGAAGCTTTCTTT; CDR3: CASSGRDRFSDTEAFF
J: TRBJ1-4; V: TRBV30; size: NA; D: NA; DNA: TGTGCCTGGAACAGGGTCGGTGAAAAACTGTTTTTT; CDR3: CAWNRVGEKLFF
J: TRBJ1-2; V: TRBV2; size: NA; D: NA; DNA: TGTGCCAGCAGTGAAGTACAATCAATAACAGGGAAGGGGTCTGGCTACACCTTC; CDR3: CASSEVQSITGKGSGYTF
J: TRBJ1-1; V: TRBV12-3/TRBV12-4; size: NA; D: NA; DNA: TGTGCCAGCAGTGTCAGTAGAAACACTGAAGCTTTCTTT; CDR3: CASSVSRNTEAFF
J: TRBJ1-1; V: TRBV12-5; size: NA; D: TRBD1; DNA: TGTGCTAGTGGCCTGACTACCGGGACAGGGGTGAAAGCTTTCTTT; CDR3: CASGLTTGTGVKAFF
J: TRBJ2-7; V: TRBV18; size: once; D: TRBD2; DNA: TGTGCCAGCTCACCCCTAGCGGGAGTATACGAGCAGTACTTC; CDR3: CASSPLAGVYEQYF
J: TRBJ2-2; V: TRBV9; size: once; D: TRBD1; DNA: TGTGCCAGCAGCGTGGGACAGGGGGCGGACACCGGGGAGCTGTTTTTT; CDR3: CASSVGQGADTGELFF
J: TRBJ2-5; V: TRBV18; size: NA; D: NA; DNA: TGTGCCAGCTCACCGTTGGGCGGATCAGGGGAGACCCAGTACTTC; CDR3: CASSPLGGSGETQYF
J: TRBJ2-3; V: TRBV5-6; size: NA; D: TRBD1; DNA: TGTGCCAGCAGCTGGGGGACAGGGAGCACAGATACGCAGTATTTT; CDR3: CASSWGTGSTDTQYF
J: TRBJ1-5; V: TRBV19; size: NA; D: NA; DNA: TGTGCCAGTATACGCTCGGCAGGGAAGACTCATCAGCCCCAGCATTTT; CDR3: CASIRSAGKTHQPQHF
J: TRBJ1-2; V: TRBV21-1; size: NA; D: NA; DNA: TGTGCCAGCAGCGACCCGGGACAGGGTGACTATGGCTACACCTTC; CDR3: CASSDPGQGDYGYTF
J: TRBJ2-2; V: TRBV7-2; size: once; D: NA; DNA: TGTGCCAGCAGCCCATACGCGAACACCGGGGAGCTGTTTTTT; CDR3: CASSPYANTGELFF
J: TRBJ2-5; V: TRBV27; size: NA; D: TRBD2; DNA: TGTGCCAGCCTAATGAGGGAGGGAGAGACCCAGTACTTC; CDR3: CASLMREGETQYF
J: TRBJ2-5; V: TRBV25-1; size: NA; D: TRBD1; DNA: TGTGCCAGCGGACAGGGGTGGGGGCAAGAGACCCAGTACTTC; CDR3: CASGQGWGQETQYF